This TCR beta chain was identified during a study of cytomegalovirus exposure and HLA in healthy donors. The study's findings and limits: A subsequent analysis found that TCR clusters from the first cohort also tended to co-occur in the approximately 110 validation repertoires, with approximately 95% of cluster scores above 0. With high specificity and sensitivity, the classifier reportedly diagnosed cytomegalovirus status.

On this clone itself: Its antigen remains unknown.

The protocol was immunoSEQ multiplex PCR, while the TCRdb copy is restricted to in-frame clones and leaves out a portion. Among 190,000 or so clones listed, 80% to 85% were seen once. Material for sequencing was PBMCs. The source is a woman aged 18-30 years in good health and CMV-seropositive.

In DNA, the CDR3 is TGTGCCAGCAGTTTTGGCGTAGAGGGTCAGCCCCAGCATTTT. It specifies CASSFGVEGQPQHF. The chain carries TRBV27 and TRBJ1-5, with D unclear. Germline assignment: CDR1 MNHEY and CDR2 SMNVEV (reference sequence). The CDR3 runs 14 residues. V lost 3 bases and J lost 6, with 12 bases in between.